The entry below gives a single T cell receptor (beta chain) sequence along with its context. What it binds is unknown. This sample is part of a study of shared clonotypes between healthy human individuals. The V gene's germline CDR1 is SQVTM and CDR2 ANQGSEA. Trimming took 7 bases from V and 2 from J, leaving 13 bases between them. CDR3 size: 13 residues. The assay used deep level. The data were produced by immunoSEQ multiplex PCR, yet TCRdb's version contains in-frame clones alone and is incomplete. The sample includes over 1.5 million clones, nearly 99% of them seen just once. Study outcomes and limitations: Estimated richness was generally greater in naive than memory subsets. Sorted-subset sequencing was shown by rarefaction to be incomplete despite large depth. Sharing across four donors was seen in 4% to 5.5% of naive CD4 clonotypes.

This receptor was taken from a young man in good health. The chain carries TRBV29-1 and TRBJ2-3; D uncertain. Sequenced input: naive CD4+ T cells sorted from blood. Subset denoted: CD45RA+ positively selected. The DNA for the CDR3 is TGCAGCGGAGCGACTTTTATCACAGATACGCAGTATTTT. Protein sequence: CSGATFITDTQYF.